Presented here are 2 T cell receptor beta chains from one specimen sequenced in a study of Ad26.COV2.S vaccination and SARS-CoV-2 variants. The method was immunoSEQ multiplex PCR; TCRdb's version includes in-frame clones alone and lacks a portion of them. The sample includes about 680,000 clones, more than 80% of them seen just once. Specified treatment: roughly 19 received Ad26.COV2.S at low or high dose, single or two shots; about 5 received placebo; per-sample allocation not given. The investigators took samples on day 63 after the first vaccine or placebo injection. Sample: peripheral blood, taken in a trial of Ad26.COV2.S vaccine versus placebo. These receptors all stem from a person aged 18-65 years who received the Ad26.COV2.S COVID-19 vaccine or a placebo.

The V gene is TRBV27, the J gene TRBJ2-5; 8 bases line up with TRBD2. CDR1 is MNHEY and CDR2 is SMNVEV in the germline V gene (reference sequence). This CDR3 has 13 amino acids. V was pared by 3 bases and J by 7 bases, with 4 bases of the junction left unmatched. CDR3 region: CASSFGTSGTQYF. CDR3 in DNA: TGTGCCAGCAGTTTTGGGACTAGTGGGACCCAGTACTTC.

A note on this clone: The same CDR3 also results from other DNA sequences found in this sample. This chain links TRBV12-3 or TRBV12-4 with TRBJ1-4, with TRBD1 as a possible D gene (5 bases). The CDR3 contains 13 residues. The V end lost 2 bases, the J end lost 6 bases, and 7 bases lay between the germline ends. CDR3 sequence: CASSLKGDEKLFF. The CDR3 nucleotides are TGTGCCAGCAGTTTAAAAGGGGATGAAAAACTGTTTTTT.